Shown below are 29 T cell receptor beta chains from a single sample sequenced in a study of T cell responses to AZD1222 COVID-19 vaccine (dated by TCRdb to 2020 to 2023). The library was produced with the immunoSEQ multiplex PCR assay. TCRdb limited this immuneACCESS table to in-frame rearrangements with V and J called. A share of clones is missing; checked studies link under half to unresolved V genes, and the rest is unexplained. This sample gives about 150,000 clones in total; 85% to 90% of them show up just once. Clones ranked in the top ten supply under 2% of the sample. The time point label, read with the paper, signifies: baseline before first vaccination. Sample: peripheral blood, taken on day 0 of AZD1222 vaccination. The receptors originated from an adult in good health.

The chain couples TRBV11-2 to TRBJ2-7; 9 nucleotides agree with TRBD1. This CDR3 region has 16 residues. Trimming cost V 1 base and J 4 bases; bases outside gene matches: 8. The germline gives CDR1 SGHAT, CDR2 FQNNGV. DNA of the CDR3: TGTGCCAGCAGCTTAGGGTCGGGGACAGGGCTATACGAGCAGTACTTC. Translation gives CASSLGSGTGLYEQYF.

This clone was seen a single time. J is TRBJ1-3 and V is TRBV19, with D unclear. The germline CDR1 and CDR2 sequences are LNHDA and SQIVND (reference sequence). The CDR3 runs to 15 residues. Between the trimmed V and J ends, which lost 5 bases and 1 base, there was a span of 12 bases. This chain's CDR3 is CASSSLGLSGNTIYF. In DNA form, the CDR3 reads TGTGCCAGTAGTTCCTTGGGTCTTTCTGGAAACACCATATATTTT. The full variable domain, completed using reference TRBV19 and TRBJ1-3, is DGGITQSPKYLFRKEGQNVTLSCEQNLNHDAMYWYRQDPGQGLRLIYYSQIVNDFQKGDIAEGYSVSREKKESFPLTVTSAQKNPTAFYLCASSSLGLSGNTIYFGEGSWLTVV.

The J gene is TRBJ2-5, the V gene TRBV15, with 12 bases that match TRBD2. V gave up 4 bases and J gave up 5 bases; unmatched junction bases: 14. Germline CDR1 is LNHNV and CDR2 is YYDKDF (reference sequence). The CDR3 covers 18 residues. The CDR3 DNA reads TGTGCCACCAGCACAGAGGGACTAGCGGGCATTATGAGGGAGACCCAGTACTTC. Translation: CATSTEGLAGIMRETQYF. Looking up the rest from reference TRBV15 and TRBJ2-5 gives the full variable domain: DAMVIQNPRYQVTQFGKPVTLSCSQTLNHNVMYWYQQKSSQAPKLLFHYYDKDFNNEADTPDNFQSRRPNTSFCFLDIRSPGLGDTAMYLCATSTEGLAGIMRETQYFGPGTRLLVL.

V usage is TRBV30 and J usage is TRBJ2-7, with a weak D call TRBD2 (5 bases). Germline-derived CDR1 and CDR2 are GTSNPN and SVGIG (reference sequence). Trimming took 6 bases from V and 2 from J, leaving 17 bases between them. The CDR3 is 14 residues long. CDR3 protein: CACFGSADTYEQYF. CDR3 DNA sequence: TGTGCCTGCTTCGGTAGCGCAGACACCTACGAGCAGTACTTC.

The V call is TRBV7-6, the J call TRBJ1-6, with TRBD1 matching over 7 bases. This CDR3 spans 16 amino acids. Germline CDR1 is SGHVS and CDR2 is FNYEAQ. V lost 1 base to trimming and J lost 6 bases; unmatched junction nucleotides: 6. This CDR3 is CASSLEVGQLNSPLHF. The CDR3 DNA sequence: TGTGCCAGCAGCTTAGAGGTGGGACAGCTTAATTCACCCCTCCACTTT.

The genes are TRBV6-5 and TRBJ1-2, with D possibly being TRBD1 (5 bases). V shed 7 bases and J shed 3 bases, with 18 bases lying between them. The CDR3 covers 15 residues. Looked up from germline, CDR1 is MNHEY and CDR2 is SVGAGI. The CDR3: CASTPVGAEDYGYTF. CDR3 DNA sequence: TGTGCCAGCACCCCAGTCGGGGCAGAGGACTATGGCTACACCTTC.

The chain uses TRBV27 and TRBJ2-3; D is unresolved. V gave up 2 bases and J gave up 2 bases, with 8 bases separating them. The CDR3 is 14 amino acids. CDR1 and CDR2 from the germline V gene are MNHEY and SMNVEV (reference sequence). The CDR3 loop is CASSLIGNTDTQYF. CDR3 DNA: TGTGCCAGCAGTTTAATTGGGAACACAGATACGCAGTATTTT.

The J gene is TRBJ2-5, the V gene TRBV21-1. TRBV21-1 has pseudogene status. This CDR3 is built from 10 residues. The CDR3 nucleotides are TGTGCCAGGCCAATAGAGACCCAGTACTTC. Translating it yields CARPIETQYF.

This clone is a singleton in its sample. The CDR3 region has the DNA TGCGCCAGCAGCCTCGGGGCGGGTGAAAAACTGTTTTTT. It specifies CASSLGAGEKLFF. The J gene is TRBJ1-4, the V gene TRBV5-1; possibly TRBD1 for D (5 bases). From germline, CDR1 is SGHRS and CDR2 YFSETQ. The CDR3 covers 13 residues. The V end lost 4 bases, the J end lost 7 bases, and 11 bases lay between the germline ends.

V usage is TRBV10-3 and J usage is TRBJ2-6, with 8 bases fitting TRBD1. Germline V gene sequence: CDR1 ENHRY, CDR2 SYGVKD. The junction had 6 bases not matched to a gene; V was cut back by 8 bases and J by 0 bases. This CDR3 spans 16 amino acids. The CDR3 region has the DNA TGTGCCATCTCGACAGGGGTTGACTCTGGGGCCAACGTCCTGACTTTC. Its translation is CAISTGVDSGANVLTF.

The chain employs TRBV3-1 (or the pseudogene TRBV3-2) and TRBJ1-2, with D possibly matching TRBD1 (6 bases). The CDR3 totals 12 residues. Germline CDR1 is LGHDT and CDR2 is YNNKEL (reference sequence). V dropped 4 bases and J dropped 6 bases, with 9 bases sitting between them. The CDR3 here is CASSRTVDGYTF. The CDR3 coding sequence is TGTGCCAGCAGCCGGACAGTTGATGGCTACACCTTC.

The V and J genes are TRBV10-3 and TRBJ2-7, with D tentatively TRBD2 (5 bases). The CDR3 runs to 15 residues. V gave up 0 bases and J gave up 3 bases, with 12 bases separating them. Germline V gives CDR1 ENHRY, CDR2 SYGVKD. CDR3 loop: CAISESERKVYEQYF. CDR3 DNA: TGTGCCATCAGTGAGTCAGAGCGGAAAGTCTACGAGCAGTACTTC.

The rearrangement joins TRBV6-1 to TRBJ2-5; D not resolved. Germline lookup yields CDR1 MNHNS and CDR2 SASEGT. The V end was cut by 2 bases, the J end by 7 bases, with 41 bases between. CDR3 length: 23 amino acids. This CDR3 is CASSEYLIPTSRQTTAFTGTQYF. For the CDR3, the DNA is TGTGCCAGCAGTGAATACCTAATCCCGACGTCCCGTCAAACGACTGCCTTCACGGGGACCCAGTACTTC.

This chain connects TRBV11-2 to TRBJ1-5; D remains ambiguous. The CDR3 sequence is 13 residues long. Germline V gene lookup returns CDR1 SGHAT and CDR2 FQNNGV. V lost 4 bases and J lost 3, with 7 bases in between. This CDR3 reads CASSSRPNQPQHF. CDR3 nucleotides: TGTGCCAGCAGCTCGCGTCCCAATCAGCCCCAGCATTTT.

This clone has a single count. The chain carries TRBV5-1 and TRBJ1-3; D remains ambiguous. CDR1 and CDR2 (germline): SGHRS, YFSETQ. The ends were cut back, 1 base at V and 0 bases at J, with 8 bases in the middle. The CDR3 length is 15 residues. DNA of the CDR3: TGCGCCAGCAGCTTGCAGGAGAACTCTGGAAACACCATATATTTT. Translated: CASSLQENSGNTIYF.

The chain joins TRBV28 to TRBJ2-7, with 9 bases matching TRBD1. The germline V gene encodes CDR1 MDHEN and CDR2 SYDVKM. CDR3 length equals 14 residues. V trimming: 7 bases; J trimming: 1 base; junction bases outside the gene matches: 5. The CDR3 spells CASTQGALSYEQYF. The CDR3 DNA sequence: TGTGCCAGCACACAGGGGGCACTTTCCTACGAGCAGTACTTC.

This clone was observed a few times. The chain couples TRBV27 to TRBJ1-2, with 7 nucleotides matching TRBD1. The V and J ends lost 4 bases and 4 bases, in that order; junction bases with no gene match: 15. This CDR3 has 17 residues. Looked up from germline, CDR1 is MNHEY and CDR2 is SMNVEV (reference sequence). As DNA, the CDR3 is TGTGCCAGCAGTTCCTCTCTCCCCGCCGACAGGGTCTATGGCTACACCTTC. It codes for CASSSSLPADRVYGYTF.

The chain is built from TRBV7-2 and TRBJ1-6; D uncertain. Trimming cost V 5 bases and J 15 bases, with 17 bases left between them. CDR3 length: 13 residues. Looked up from germline, CDR1 is SGHTA and CDR2 is FQGNSA. In nucleotides, the CDR3 is TGTGCCAGCAGCCCTGGGTTCGGTTTAGTCCTCCACTTT. As protein: CASSPGFGLVLHF.

The V gene is TRBV9, the J gene TRBJ1-2; unclear D gene. There are 13 residues in the CDR3. V shed 7 bases and J shed 0 bases, with 10 bases lying between them. The germline gives CDR1 SGDLS, CDR2 YYNGEE. The CDR3 reads CASARAPNYGYTF. The CDR3 nucleotides are TGTGCCAGCGCCCGGGCCCCTAACTATGGCTACACCTTC.

The CDR3 protein is CASSFTGGQFF. For the CDR3, the DNA is TGTGCCAGCAGTTTCACAGGGGGGCAGTTCTTC. The chain recombines TRBV12-3 or TRBV12-4 with TRBJ2-1; 8 bases agree with TRBD1. V was clipped by 3 bases and J by 12 bases; unmatched bases: 1. The CDR3 is 11 residues long.

The chain recombines TRBV11-2 with TRBJ1-4; the D is unclear. CDR1 SGHAT and CDR2 FQNNGV come from the germline V gene. V dropped 5 bases and J dropped 2 bases, with 12 bases sitting between them. There are 15 residues in the CDR3. CDR3 region: CASSLRQATNEKLFF. In nucleotides, the CDR3 is TGTGCCAGCAGCCTCCGCCAGGCGACTAATGAAAAACTGTTTTTT.

The V gene is TRBV28, the J gene TRBJ2-7, with D tentatively TRBD2 (6 bases). V lost 10 bases, J lost 2 bases, and 9 bases lay in between. Germline V gene data show CDR1 as MDHEN and CDR2 as SYDVKM. The CDR3 spans 11 residues. DNA of the CDR3: TGTGCCACCTTAGCGGCCTACGAGCAGTACTTC. Translated: CATLAAYEQYF.

The chain carries TRBV5-5 and TRBJ1-1; TRBD1 is a possible D gene (5 bases). Trimming removed 0 bases at V and 11 bases at J, with 11 bases between. The CDR3 length is 12 residues. In germline, CDR1 is SGHKS, CDR2 YYEKEE (reference sequence). The CDR3 protein is CASSLDRGQAFF. CDR3 coding DNA: TGTGCCAGCAGCTTGGATCGGGGCCAGGCTTTCTTT.

V and J are TRBV27 and TRBJ1-2, with D possibly being TRBD1 (6 bases). The length of the CDR3 is 17 residues. Germline CDR1 MNHEY, CDR2 SMNVEV (reference sequence). Trimming pared 0 bases from V and 0 bases from J, leaving 14 bases between. The CDR3 DNA is TGTGCCAGCAGTTTATCGATTTTGGACAGTACTAACTATGGCTACACCTTC. Protein sequence: CASSLSILDSTNYGYTF.

CDR3 in DNA: TGTGCCAGTAGTCCCGAGGTAGCGGGAGGTTATGATGAGCAGTTCTTC. This codes for CASSPEVAGGYDEQFF. The chain employs TRBV19 and TRBJ2-1; 10 bases fit TRBD2. The CDR3 is 16 residues long. The J segment lost 8 bases and the V segment lost 5 bases, leaving 12 bases of the junction unmatched. In germline, CDR1 is LNHDA, CDR2 SQIVND (reference sequence).

V is TRBV7-9 and J is TRBJ1-2, with 8 bases that match TRBD1. Unmatched junction bases numbered 8, after V lost 2 bases and J lost 6 bases. Germline V CDR1 and CDR2: SEHNR, FQNEAQ (reference sequence). The CDR3 consists of 15 residues. The CDR3 sequence is CASSLWVPQGDGYTF. The CDR3 DNA reads TGTGCCAGCAGCTTATGGGTCCCACAGGGGGATGGCTACACCTTC. Together with reference TRBV7-9 and TRBJ1-2, the CDR3 gives the full variable domain: DTGVSQNPRHKITKRGQNVTFRCDPISEHNRLYWYRQTLGQGPEFLTYFQNEAQLEKSRLLSDRFSAERPKGSFSTLEIQRTEQGDSAMYLCASSLWVPQGDGYTFGSGTRLTVV.

The chain employs TRBV5-1 and TRBJ1-3; no clear D gene. This CDR3 is built from 17 residues. Germline-derived CDR1 and CDR2 are SGHRS and YFSETQ. Trimming removed 4 bases from V and 0 bases from J, with 17 bases in between. The chain's CDR3 is CASSPRAAQTSGNTIYF. CDR3 coding DNA: TGCGCCAGCAGCCCGCGGGCAGCGCAAACCTCTGGAAACACCATATATTTT.

On this clone: Within the sample, other DNA sequences also encode this same CDR3. The chain couples TRBV28 to TRBJ1-1; perhaps TRBD1 as D (5 bases). The CDR3 consists of 12 residues. The germline gives CDR1 MDHEN, CDR2 SYDVKM. The V end lost 4 bases, the J end lost 11 bases, and 14 bases lay between the germline ends. For the CDR3, the DNA is TGTGCCAGCAGTTATCGAGGGACCGAGGCTTTCTTT. Residues: CASSYRGTEAFF. Full variable domain (missing parts from reference TRBV28 and TRBJ1-1): DVKVTQSSRYLVKRTGEKVFLECVQDMDHENMFWYRQDPGLGLRLIYFSYDVKMKEKGDIPEGYSVSREKKERFSLILESASTNQTSMYLCASSYRGTEAFFGQGTRLTVV.

This clone was detected only once. The chain carries TRBV5-6 and TRBJ1-1, with 12 bases that match TRBD1. The J segment lost 4 bases and the V segment lost 1 base, leaving 8 bases of the junction unmatched. Per germline, CDR1 SGHDT and CDR2 YYEEEE. The CDR3 is 17 amino acids. CDR3 region: CASSLSPGTGGITEAFF. The CDR3 nucleotides read TGTGCCAGCAGCTTGTCCCCCGGGACAGGGGGCATCACTGAAGCTTTCTTT.